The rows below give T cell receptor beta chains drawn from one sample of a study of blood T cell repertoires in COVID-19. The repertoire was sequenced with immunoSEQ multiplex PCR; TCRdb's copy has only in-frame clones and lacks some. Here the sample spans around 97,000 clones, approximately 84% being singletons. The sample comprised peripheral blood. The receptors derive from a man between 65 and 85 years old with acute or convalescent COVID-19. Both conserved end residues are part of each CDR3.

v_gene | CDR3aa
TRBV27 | CASSHRGTVASRPQHF
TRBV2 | CASLSGAYNEQFF
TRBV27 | CASSPNRGLKLFF
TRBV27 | CASSFYRGGGNQPQHF
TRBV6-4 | CASSDSSNNEQFF
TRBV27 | CASSLYRAGGATEAFF
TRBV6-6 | CASSYSGLQETQYF
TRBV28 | CASSSPGRNTEAFF
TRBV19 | CASKWGTAGNTIYF
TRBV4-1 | CASSQDLEAADTGELFF
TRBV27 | CASRHQPGLAEVGSSTDTQYF
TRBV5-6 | CASSPDRSNEKLFF
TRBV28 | CASSLGLGWREQYF
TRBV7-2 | CASSSSGQVNYGYTF
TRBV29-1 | CSAFGGRGTEAFF
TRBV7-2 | CASSLSGVLAKNIQYF
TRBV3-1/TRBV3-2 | CASSQGAGGPVLTDTQYF
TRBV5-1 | CASSAGTSNQPQHF
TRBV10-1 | CASSESKQGAREKQFF
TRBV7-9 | CASSASGSHNEQFF
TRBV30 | CAWDGGSYEQYF
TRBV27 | CASSPGSPLYNEQFF
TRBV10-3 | CAISTSGQETQYF
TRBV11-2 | CASSLTRHEQYF
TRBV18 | CASSPERGNTEAFF
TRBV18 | CASSHRQGVETQYF
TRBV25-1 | CASTLTGGWNGELFF
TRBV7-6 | CASSLQRTGAGENTEAFF
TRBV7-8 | CASSLAETSGEQFF
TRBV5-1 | CASSLGALQANTEAFF
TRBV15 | CATSAVSGSSPLHF
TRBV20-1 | CSASSPSGNTIYF
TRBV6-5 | CASRRQGVSQPQHF
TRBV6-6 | CASKGRGGELFF
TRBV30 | CAWTPELNEQFF
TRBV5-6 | CASSRDWNTEAFF
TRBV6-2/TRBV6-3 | CASSFSSGRADTQYF